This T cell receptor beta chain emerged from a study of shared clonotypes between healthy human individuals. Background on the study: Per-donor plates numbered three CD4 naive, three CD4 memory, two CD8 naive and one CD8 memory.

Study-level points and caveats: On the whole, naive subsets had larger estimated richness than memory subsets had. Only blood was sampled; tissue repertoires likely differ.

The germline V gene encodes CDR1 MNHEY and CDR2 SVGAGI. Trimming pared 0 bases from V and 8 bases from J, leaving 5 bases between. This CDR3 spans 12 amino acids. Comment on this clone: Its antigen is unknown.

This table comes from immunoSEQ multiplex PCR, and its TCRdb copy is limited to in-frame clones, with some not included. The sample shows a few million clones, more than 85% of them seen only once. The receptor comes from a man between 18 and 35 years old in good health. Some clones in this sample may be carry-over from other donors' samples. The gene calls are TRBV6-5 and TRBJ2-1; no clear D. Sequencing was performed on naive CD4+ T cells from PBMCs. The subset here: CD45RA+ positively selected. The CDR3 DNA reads TGTGCCAGCAGTTACTCGGGTTATGAGCAGTTCTTC. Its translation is CASSYSGYEQFF.